The T cell receptor beta chain described here comes from a study of T-cell reconstitution after alpha-beta-depleted transplantation in children. It was with unique molecular identifiers that the TCRbeta library was prepared. A single record per CDR3 protein comes from TCRdb applying MiXCR to the PCR reads. The table shows 500,000 to 650,000 distinct CDR3 sequences, with about an eighth occurring only once. Study-wide findings and caveats: Expanded graft clones, several hundred of them, were reportedly the source of alpha-beta T cells about two months after transplant. The origin of high day-60 TCRbeta diversity in some patients lay in surviving recipient T cells and thymic progenitors. At one year after transplant, newly produced T cells mostly accounted for T-cell counts and diversity.

Note on this clonotype: The antigen is unknown.

The CDR3 runs 16 residues. The ends lost 3 bases at V and 4 bases at J; junction bases unmatched: 11. The V gene's germline CDR1 is SQVTM and CDR2 ANQGSEA. This TCR derives from a female patient between 2 and 15 years old who had a stem cell transplant for aplastic anemia, so the T cells may come from the graft donor. This chain connects TRBV29-1 to TRBJ2-2; 7 bases are a match to TRBD2. Sequenced here: PBMCs, mostly from graft donor cells, sampled 180 days after TCRalphabeta/CD19-depleted stem cell transplant. Written as DNA, the CDR3 is TGCAGCGTTGACCACTCGGGGAGGGGAGGCACCGGGGAGCTGTTTTTT. It is translated as CSVDHSGRGGTGELFF.